Described below is a single TCR beta chain sequence and its context. Its antigen remains unidentified. The data belong to a study of CD8 T cells in Susac syndrome. Whole-study findings and limits: CD4+ T cell repertoires in Susac syndrome lacked clonal expansion. The study recognized that the number of individuals in its TCR sequencing and HLA analysis was relatively small.

Germline V gene data show CDR1 as SGHTA and CDR2 as FQGNSA. This CDR3 comprises 14 residues. Trimming at V came to 5 bases and at J to 6 bases, leaving 6 bases not matched to a gene. Random hexamers were used to reverse transcribe roughly 0.5 to 1 ug of RNA. TCR beta CDR3 was amplified by immunoSEQ covering 54 Vbeta and 13 Jbeta. In TCRdb, the immunoSEQ multiplex PCR reads were re-called with MiXCR into one record per CDR3 protein. There are 180,000 or so distinct CDR3 sequences in the sample; around 94% occur only once, and approximately 0.099% lies in the top ten. The rearrangement links TRBV7-2 to TRBJ1-3, with 8 bases lining up with TRBD1. This clonotype originated in a human donor with Susac syndrome. Material: CD4+ T cells from PBMCs. The chain's CDR3 is CASSPQGGSNTIYF. In DNA, the CDR3 is TGTGCCAGCAGCCCACAGGGGGGTTCAAACACCATATATTTT.